The 32 T cell receptor beta chains below come from one sample, sequenced in a study of cytomegalovirus exposure and HLA in healthy donors. Both 60 Vbeta primers and 13 Jbeta primers went into the PCR. Data came from immunoSEQ multiplex PCR; TCRdb stores just in-frame clones and leaves some out. Of 160,000 or so clones listed, roughly four fifths are singletons. Source material: PBMCs. The receptors derive from a male donor in good health and CMV-seropositive.

The genes are TRBV15 and TRBJ1-5; D possibly corresponds to TRBD1 (6 bases). V lost 0 bases to trimming and J lost 6 bases, with 12 bases between them. Germline CDR1 reads LNHNV; CDR2 reads YYDKDF (reference sequence). The CDR3 has 15 amino acids. The DNA for the CDR3 is TGTGCCACCAGCAGAGACGGCAGGGGATCTCAGCCCCAGCATTTT. Translating it yields CATSRDGRGSQPQHF.

The V gene is TRBV6-5, the J gene TRBJ1-4, with a possible D match to TRBD1 (5 bases). This CDR3 contains 12 residues. V dropped 4 bases and J dropped 8 bases, with 8 bases sitting between them. CDR1 is MNHEY, CDR2 SVGAGI, per germline. The CDR3 loop reads CASSWGDEKLFF. The CDR3 nucleotides read TGTGCCAGCAGTTGGGGCGACGAAAAACTGTTTTTT.

The gene calls are TRBV27 and TRBJ1-2; D not resolved. Germline CDR1 MNHEY, CDR2 SMNVEV (reference sequence). V shed 10 bases and J shed 6 bases, with 21 bases lying between them. The CDR3 has 14 residues. This CDR3 is CATPRTGTGDGYTF. The CDR3 DNA reads TGTGCCACCCCAAGAACGGGCACCGGGGATGGCTACACCTTC.

A remark on this clone: Likely a read error: the CDR3 ends without its conserved phenylalanine or tryptophan. The DNA is left out, because the CDR3 cannot be placed on it with certainty; the CDR3 is given as TCRdb lists it. The chain recombines TRBV5-1 with TRBJ1-4; the table's D gene call, TRBD1, was not cross checked with the DNA. The germline gives CDR1 SGHRS, CDR2 YFSETQ. The CDR3 contains 8 residues when both ends are counted. CDR3: CASSSQVG.

The chain combines TRBV30 with TRBJ2-1; 13 positions match TRBD2. V lost 2 bases and J lost 9; bases outside the gene matches: 7. There are 15 residues in the CDR3. Germline lookup yields CDR1 GTSNPN and CDR2 SVGIG (reference sequence). The CDR3 nucleotides are TGTGCCTGGAGTCGGCGTGGACTAGCGGGGGTTGAGCAGTTCTTC. The encoded protein is CAWSRRGLAGVEQFF.

This chain joins TRBV10-3 and TRBJ1-4; 7 nucleotides agree with TRBD1. This CDR3 comprises 14 residues. The V segment lost 4 bases and the J segment 5 bases; nucleotides outside the gene matches: 4. Germline CDR1 reads ENHRY; CDR2 reads SYGVKD. CDR3 amino acids: CAISAGTANEKLFF. CDR3 DNA: TGTGCCATCAGTGCCGGGACAGCGAATGAAAAACTGTTTTTT.

This clone was seen more than once but under ten times. The V and J genes are TRBV19 and TRBJ2-7; TRBD1 agrees at 7 bases. The J segment lost 5 bases and the V segment lost 4 bases, leaving 11 bases of the junction unmatched. Germline lookup yields CDR1 LNHDA and CDR2 SQIVND (reference sequence). The CDR3 extends over 15 amino acids. The CDR3 protein is CASSTSFRDRDEQYF. CDR3 DNA: TGTGCCAGTAGTACATCGTTTCGAGACAGGGACGAGCAGTACTTC.

The V gene is TRBV7-8, the J gene TRBJ1-2; D may be TRBD1 (6 bases). This CDR3 spans 15 amino acids. The germline V and J ends were trimmed by 5 bases and 2 bases, with 15 bases remaining between them. CDR1 and CDR2 from the germline V gene are SGHVS and FQNEAQ. CDR3: CASSLAAQGNYGYTF. The CDR3 coding sequence is TGTGCCAGCAGCCTCGCGGCCCAGGGGAACTATGGCTACACCTTC.

This chain uses TRBV27 with TRBJ2-3; D gene ambiguous. The CDR3 sequence is 15 residues long. The V end lost 2 bases, the J end lost 2 bases, and 11 bases lay between the germline ends. Germline values: CDR1 MNHEY, CDR2 SMNVEV (reference sequence). CDR3 coding DNA: TGTGCCAGCAGTTTAGTGGCGGAACTCACAGATACGCAGTATTTT. Translating it yields CASSLVAELTDTQYF.

A few counts support this clone. The chain joins TRBV7-9 to TRBJ2-7; 10 nucleotides line up with TRBD1. This CDR3 is built from 18 residues. V shed 1 base, J shed 0 bases, and the junction held 9 bases outside the gene matches. Germline V gene sequence: CDR1 SEHNR, CDR2 FQNEAQ (reference sequence). The CDR3 nucleotides are TGTGCCAGCAGCTTAGTGGGACAGGGGCTGTTACGCTCCTACGAGCAGTACTTC. It translates to CASSLVGQGLLRSYEQYF. The whole variable domain, remainder taken from reference TRBV7-9 and TRBJ2-7, is DTGVSQNPRHKITKRGQNVTFRCDPISEHNRLYWYRQTLGQGPEFLTYFQNEAQLEKSRLLSDRFSAERPKGSFSTLEIQRTEQGDSAMYLCASSLVGQGLLRSYEQYFGPGTRLTVT.

This clone was seen just once. The V call is TRBV29-1, the J call TRBJ2-2; D is unresolved. This CDR3 is 13 amino acids long. CDR1 and CDR2 from the germline V gene are SQVTM and ANQGSEA. Trimming shortened V by 5 bases and J by 7 bases, and 14 bases separated the two germline ends. The chain's CDR3 is CSVSSVSGGELFF. CDR3 sequence (DNA): TGCAGCGTTAGCAGCGTATCGGGCGGGGAGCTGTTTTTT.

As regards this clone: At one end, the junction sequence differs from germline, possibly due to a read error. This chain uses TRBV9 with TRBJ2-6, with a tentative D call TRBD2 (6 bases). This CDR3 comprises 19 residues. Germline loops: CDR1 SGDLS, CDR2 YYNGEE. CDR3 DNA: TGTGCCAGCAGCGAGCCCCGAGGCGGGATGACCTCTGGGGCCAACGGCCTGACTTTC. This encodes CASSEPRGGMTSGANGLTF.

The chain uses TRBV15 and TRBJ1-2; D might be TRBD1 (5 bases). Trimming removed 5 bases from V and 9 bases from J, with 16 bases in between. Germline CDR1 reads LNHNV; CDR2 reads YYDKDF (reference sequence). The CDR3 has 13 residues. CDR3 nucleotide sequence: TGTGCCACCAGCCCACGCCAACAGGATCGCTACACCTTC. Translation: CATSPRQQDRYTF.

This clone was found once. The chain joins TRBV4-3 to TRBJ1-4, with D possibly TRBD1 on 6 matching bases. Trimming removed 3 bases from V and 8 bases from J, with 10 bases in between. The CDR3 runs 13 residues. Germline V gives CDR1 LGHNA, CDR2 YSLEER. The CDR3 spells CASSHDGQEKLFF. The CDR3 nucleotides read TGCGCCAGCAGCCATGATGGACAGGAAAAACTGTTTTTT.

Here the CDR3 DNA reads TGTGCCAGCAGCTTTGGGACCAGCGGGGGAGAGACCCAGTACTTC. It translates to CASSFGTSGGETQYF. The chain couples TRBV7-9 to TRBJ2-5, with 8 bases identical to TRBD2. Germline trimming cut 3 bases from V and 4 bases from J; bases unmatched to any gene: 7. The CDR3 is 15 residues long. The V gene's germline CDR1 is SEHNR and CDR2 FQNEAQ (reference sequence).

Concerning this clone: Distinct nucleotide sequences in the sample also encode this CDR3. The chain recombines TRBV7-9 with TRBJ1-1, with a possible D match to TRBD1 (5 bases). V shed 2 bases and J shed 4 bases, with 8 bases lying between them. The CDR3 has 13 residues. Germline V lookup: CDR1 SEHNR, CDR2 FQNEAQ (reference sequence). CDR3 coding DNA: TGTGCCAGCAGCTTAAGGGGCTCCACTGAAGCTTTCTTT. Its translation is CASSLRGSTEAFF.

The chain couples TRBV19 to TRBJ2-7; 11 bases match TRBD1. The germline CDR1 and CDR2 sequences are LNHDA and SQIVND (reference sequence). The CDR3 runs 15 residues. With 4 bases clipped from V and 0 bases from J, the junction kept 2 bases outside the gene matches. The CDR3 DNA sequence: TGTGCCAGTAGTACCGGACAGGGGGCCTCCTACGAGCAGTACTTC. Its protein product is CASSTGQGASYEQYF.

The chain is built from TRBV28 and TRBJ2-7; 11 bases are shared with TRBD1. CDR3 length equals 14 residues. Germline CDR1 MDHEN, CDR2 SYDVKM. V lost 6 bases, J lost 7 bases, and 8 bases stayed unmatched. The CDR3 sequence is CASRLGQGVGEQYF. As DNA, the CDR3 is TGTGCCAGCAGGCTGGGACAGGGGGTGGGGGAGCAGTACTTC.

CDR3 amino acids: CASSLAGRNTDTQYF. The CDR3 region has the DNA TGCGCCAGCAGCTTAGCAGGGCGGAACACAGATACGCAGTATTTT. The V call is TRBV5-1, the J call TRBJ2-3, with D possibly TRBD1 on 5 matching bases. The germline V gene encodes CDR1 SGHRS and CDR2 YFSETQ. The CDR3 extends over 15 amino acids. Trimming pared 2 bases from V and 2 bases from J, leaving 12 bases between.

A single count supports this clone. The chain combines TRBV27 with TRBJ2-1; D is perhaps TRBD2 (5 bases). Trimming shortened V by 0 bases and J by 6 bases, and 12 bases separated the two germline ends. Per germline, CDR1 MNHEY and CDR2 SMNVEV (reference sequence). The CDR3 loop spans 15 amino acids. CDR3 region: CASSLSGRAPNEQFF. The CDR3 DNA is TGTGCCAGCAGTTTATCCGGGCGGGCACCCAATGAGCAGTTCTTC.

The chain couples TRBV10-1 to TRBJ2-1; TRBD2 matches at 8 bases. Germline CDR1 and CDR2: WNHNN and SYGVQD (reference sequence). The CDR3 is 12 residues long. V shed 4 bases, J shed 14 bases, and the junction held 7 bases outside the gene matches. CDR3 sequence (DNA): TGCGCCAGCAGTGCAGACCAGCGGGAGAAGTTCTTC. Translating it yields CASSADQREKFF.

The CDR3 reads CASSPSGTGELFF. CDR3 nucleotide sequence: TGTGCCAGCAGTCCTTCGGGCACCGGGGAGCTGTTTTTT. The genes are TRBV27 and TRBJ2-2; the D is unclear. The CDR3 contains 13 residues. V was clipped by 5 bases and J by 4 bases, with 8 bases between them. Germline CDR1 is MNHEY and CDR2 is SMNVEV (reference sequence).

The rearrangement links TRBV30 to TRBJ1-2; no clear D gene. Germline CDR1 reads GTSNPN; CDR2 reads SVGIG (reference sequence). Trimming left V 5 bases short and J 2 bases short, with 6 bases between. The CDR3 is 11 residues long. CDR3 nucleotides: TGTGCCTGGTCTTTGAACTATGGCTACACCTTC. Its translation: CAWSLNYGYTF.

The chain employs TRBV19 and TRBJ1-2, with 9 bases that match TRBD1. The CDR3 loop spans 13 amino acids. In germline, CDR1 is LNHDA, CDR2 SQIVND (reference sequence). V gave up 6 bases and J gave up 4 bases; unmatched junction bases: 3. The CDR3 DNA follows: TGTGCCAGTAGAATGGGACAGGGCTATGGCTACACCTTC. It translates to CASRMGQGYGYTF.

CDR3 bases: TGTGCCAGCAGCTTGTACGGTCCCGAGCCCCAGCATTTT. This gives the protein CASSLYGPEPQHF. The J gene is TRBJ1-5, the V gene TRBV5-8; D is unclear. Per germline, CDR1 SGHTS and CDR2 YDEGEE. V lost 1 base and J lost 8, with 10 bases in between. The CDR3 totals 13 residues.

This clone was counted a few times. The V call is TRBV28, the J call TRBJ1-4; D is uncertain. CDR1 is MDHEN, CDR2 SYDVKM, per germline. The length of the CDR3 is 15 residues. V lost 2 bases, J lost 10 bases, and 17 bases lay in between. The chain's CDR3 is CASSLPARLGGKLFF. In nucleotides, the CDR3 is TGTGCCAGCAGTTTACCCGCACGGTTGGGAGGAAAACTGTTTTTT. Using reference TRBV28 and TRBJ1-4 for the parts outside the CDR3, the full variable domain is DVKVTQSSRYLVKRTGEKVFLECVQDMDHENMFWYRQDPGLGLRLIYFSYDVKMKEKGDIPEGYSVSREKKERFSLILESASTNQTSMYLCASSLPARLGGKLFFGSGTQLSVL.

A remark on this clone: The sample contains more than one DNA sequence encoding this CDR3. The V gene is TRBV13, the J gene TRBJ2-1; 8 nucleotides agree with TRBD1. V gave up 4 bases and J gave up 9 bases; unmatched junction bases: 11. Germline CDR1 is PRHDT and CDR2 is FYEKMQ (reference sequence). The length of the CDR3 is 15 residues. The CDR3 nucleotides read TGTGCCAGCAGCTCTTTCCGGGACAGGCGTACTGAGCAGTTCTTC. Its translation is CASSSFRDRRTEQFF.

The rearrangement uses TRBV6-1 and TRBJ1-2; 10 bases map to TRBD1. From germline, CDR1 is MNHNS and CDR2 SASEGT. CDR3 length: 16 residues. Germline trimming cut 4 bases from V and 4 bases from J; bases unmatched to any gene: 9. This chain's CDR3 is CASSAPGQGVFYGYTF. The CDR3 nucleotides are TGTGCCAGCAGTGCCCCCGGACAGGGGGTTTTCTATGGCTACACCTTC.

The chain couples TRBV6-4 to TRBJ1-2; 10 bases are shared with TRBD1. Germline CDR1 and CDR2: MRHNA and SNTAGT. V dropped 4 bases and J dropped 8; count of bases not matched to a gene: 13. The length of the CDR3 is 16 residues. CDR3 nucleotides: TGTGCCAGCAGTGCCGGGACAGGGGAGACGTCGGGAGGCTACACCTTC. Its translation: CASSAGTGETSGGYTF.

This chain uses TRBV6-6 with TRBJ1-1; TRBD1 agrees at 8 bases. The CDR3 is 14 residues long. The ends lost 1 base at V and 7 bases at J; junction bases unmatched: 5. Germline CDR1 is MNHNY and CDR2 is SVGAGI (reference sequence). CDR3 in amino acids: CASSYLTGGIEAFF. The CDR3 nucleotides read TGTGCCAGCAGTTACTTAACAGGGGGTATTGAAGCTTTCTTT.

The chain has TRBV18 and TRBJ1-1; D not resolved. Between the trimmed V and J ends, which lost 3 bases and 0 bases, there was a span of 14 bases. This CDR3 spans 16 amino acids. Per the germline V gene, CDR1 is KGHSH and CDR2 is LQKENI. The CDR3 reads CASSPRESIMNTEAFF. The CDR3 DNA reads TGTGCCAGCTCACCGAGGGAATCGATCATGAACACTGAAGCTTTCTTT.

The CDR3 DNA is TGTGCCAGCAGCGATCAGGACGGTCGGGGCTATGGCTACACCTTC. The encoded protein is CASSDQDGRGYGYTF. V usage is TRBV9 and J usage is TRBJ1-2; D not certain. Germline V CDR1 and CDR2: SGDLS, YYNGEE. Trimming took off 3 bases at V and 4 bases at J, with 16 bases between the two ends. CDR3 length equals 15 residues. The whole variable domain, filled in from reference TRBV9 and TRBJ1-2, reads DSGVTQTPKHLITATGQRVTLRCSPRSGDLSVYWYQQSLDQGLQFLIQYYNGEERAKGNILERFSAQQFPDLHSELNLSSLELGDSALYFCASSDQDGRGYGYTFGSGTRLTVV.